The 30 T cell receptor beta chains reported below all come from one sample, sequenced in a study of vaccination effects on CD4 cells after COVID-19. TCRdb keeps only in-frame clones here, not all; method: immunoSEQ multiplex PCR. Of over 45,000 clones in the sample, about 80% are singletons; the top ten hold approximately 3%. These receptors are not linked to any known antigen. Following culture for about 11 days, CD4+ T cells were isolated. This material consisted of CD4+ T cells from PBMCs cultured without peptide, taken before COVID-19 vaccination. The origin of the receptors is a human donor who received a COVID-19 vaccine.

The V and J genes are TRBV10-3 and TRBJ1-4; TRBD1 matches 9 bases. CDR3 length equals 15 residues. J gave up 4 bases and V 10 bases, and 10 bases lay outside the gene matches. CDR1 is ENHRY, CDR2 SYGVKD, per germline. CDR3 region: CATNPAGQGNEKLFF. The CDR3 DNA follows: TGTGCCACCAATCCCGCGGGACAGGGTAATGAAAAACTGTTTTTT.

This chain connects TRBV5-1 to TRBJ2-5; 12 nucleotides agree with TRBD2. The CDR3 is 15 amino acids. Germline V CDR1 and CDR2: SGHRS, YFSETQ. V shed 4 bases, J shed 5 bases, and the junction held 6 bases outside the gene matches. For the CDR3, the DNA is TGCGCCAGCAGCACCGGTGGGACTAGCGGGGAGACCCAGTACTTC. It codes for CASSTGGTSGETQYF.

The chain is built from TRBV5-6 and TRBJ1-2; TRBD1 matches 9 bases. The CDR3 is 13 residues long. The V gene's germline CDR1 is SGHDT and CDR2 YYEEEE. Germline trimming cut 5 bases from V and 8 bases from J; bases unmatched to any gene: 7. The CDR3 nucleotides read TGTGCCAGCAGGCTAACAGGGGGCGAGGGCTACACCTTC. Protein sequence: CASRLTGGEGYTF.

The chain joins TRBV5-1 to TRBJ1-6; D gene uncertain. This CDR3 is built from 14 residues. CDR1 is SGHRS and CDR2 is YFSETQ in the germline V gene. The V end was cut by 0 bases, the J end by 9 bases, with 10 bases between. CDR3 region: CASSLEGSGSPLHF. The CDR3 DNA follows: TGCGCCAGCAGCTTGGAGGGAAGTGGTTCACCCCTCCACTTT. The variable domain in full, with the rest retrieved from reference TRBV5-1 and TRBJ1-6, is KAGVTQTPRYLIKTRGQQVTLSCSPISGHRSVSWYQQTPGQGLQFLFEYFSETQRNKGNFPGRFSGRQFSNSRSEMNVSTLELGDSALYLCASSLEGSGSPLHFGNGTRLTVT.

V gene TRBV5-4 combines with J gene TRBJ2-7; 10 bases agree with TRBD1. The CDR3 runs 15 residues. Germline lookup yields CDR1 SGHNT and CDR2 YYREEE (reference sequence). The V and J ends lost 3 bases and 3 bases, in that order; junction bases with no gene match: 6. The CDR3 here is CASSSWTGGNYEQYV. As DNA, the CDR3 is TGTGCCAGCAGCTCTTGGACAGGGGGTAACTACGAGCAGTACGTC.

V is TRBV29-1 and J is TRBJ1-4; perhaps TRBD1 as D (6 bases). The CDR3 length is 14 residues. Germline CDR1 is SQVTM and CDR2 is ANQGSEA. V dropped 4 bases and J dropped 8 bases, with 17 bases sitting between them. The CDR3 spells CSVVGGVPNEKLFF. The CDR3 DNA reads TGCAGCGTTGTGGGGGGCGTACCAAACGAAAAACTGTTTTTT. The full variable domain, its missing parts supplied by reference TRBV29-1 and TRBJ1-4, is SAVISQKPSRDICQRGTSLTIQCQVDSQVTMMFWYRQQPGQSLTLIATANQGSEATYESGFVIDKFPISRPNLTFSTLTVSNMSPEDSSIYLCSVVGGVPNEKLFFGSGTQLSVL.

There are a few counts of this clone. The chain couples TRBV5-1 to TRBJ2-2, with D perhaps TRBD1 (6 bases). Germline V gene data show CDR1 as SGHRS and CDR2 as YFSETQ. With 1 base removed from V and 0 bases from J, the gap between germline ends came to 10 bases. The CDR3 is 16 amino acids. Here the CDR3 DNA reads TGCGCCAGCAGCTTGCGACAGGTGGCGAACACCGGGGAGCTGTTTTTT. Translated: CASSLRQVANTGELFF.

The CDR3 spells CASSVGGGASYNEQFF. DNA of the CDR3: TGTGCCAGCAGCGTAGGCGGGGGGGCTTCCTACAATGAGCAGTTCTTC. The rearrangement uses TRBV9 and TRBJ2-1; TRBD2 agrees at 9 bases. V dropped 0 bases and J dropped 1; count of bases not matched to a gene: 2. From germline, CDR1 is SGDLS and CDR2 YYNGEE. This CDR3 has 16 amino acids.

The rearrangement uses TRBV28 and TRBJ2-3; D is unresolved. Germline loops: CDR1 MDHEN, CDR2 SYDVKM. The CDR3 consists of 11 residues. V shed 3 bases and J shed 4 bases, with 2 bases lying between them. For the CDR3, the DNA is TGTGCCAGCAGTTTTGCAGATACGCAGTATTTT. Protein product: CASSFADTQYF.

The genes are TRBV29-1 and TRBJ2-5; 7 positions match TRBD2. J was trimmed by 5 bases and V by 7 bases; bases with no gene match: 19. Germline lookup yields CDR1 SQVTM and CDR2 ANQGSEA. This CDR3 comprises 16 residues. The chain's CDR3 is CSGTIWRGSGSETQYF. Here the CDR3 DNA reads TGCAGCGGGACCATCTGGCGGGGGTCGGGAAGCGAGACCCAGTACTTC.

The rearrangement uses TRBV2 and TRBJ1-1; no firm D call. Germline-derived CDR1 and CDR2 are SNHLY and FYNNEI. Trimming took 7 bases from V and 1 from J, leaving 10 bases between them. The CDR3 is made up of 13 amino acids. CDR3 nucleotide sequence: TGTGCCAGCAAGGTTGAGGGGAACACTGAAGCTTTCTTT. Protein product: CASKVEGNTEAFF.

The V gene is TRBV19, the J gene TRBJ2-3, with 7 bases matching TRBD1. Germline values: CDR1 LNHDA, CDR2 SQIVND (reference sequence). The trim removed 5 bases at V and 2 bases at J, leaving 10 bases unmatched. This CDR3 is built from 16 residues. The CDR3: CASSFRTGSTTDTQYF. In nucleotides, the CDR3 is TGTGCCAGTAGTTTTAGGACAGGTTCTACCACAGATACGCAGTATTTT.

This chain uses TRBV5-1 with TRBJ2-5, with TRBD1 matching over 8 bases. The trim removed 5 bases at V and 13 bases at J, leaving 16 bases unmatched. From germline, CDR1 is SGHRS and CDR2 YFSETQ. CDR3 length: 14 residues. This CDR3 is CASRPGQELHPLYF. CDR3 nucleotide sequence: TGCGCCAGCAGGCCGGGACAGGAGCTCCATCCCCTGTACTTC. Complete variable domain (other parts from reference TRBV5-1 and TRBJ2-5): KAGVTQTPRYLIKTRGQQVTLSCSPISGHRSVSWYQQTPGQGLQFLFEYFSETQRNKGNFPGRFSGRQFSNSRSEMNVSTLELGDSALYLCASRPGQELHPLYFGPGTRLLVL.

This sequence joins TRBV5-6 and TRBJ2-5, with no clear D. This CDR3 spans 16 amino acids. Trimming stripped 1 base from V and 1 base from J, with 14 bases between. Germline CDR1 and CDR2: SGHDT and YYEEEE. DNA of the CDR3: TGTGCCAGCAGCTTGTGGTCGTTGAGGCTCCAAGAGACCCAGTACTTC. Its translation: CASSLWSLRLQETQYF.

The CDR3 bases are TGTGCCACCTCCCAAGGGACGGATGAAAAACTGTTTTTT. Translated: CATSQGTDEKLFF. The rearrangement uses TRBV24-1 and TRBJ1-4; perhaps TRBD1 as D (5 bases). The CDR3 totals 13 residues. Trimming cost V 9 bases and J 6 bases, with 13 bases left between them. In germline, CDR1 is KGHDR, CDR2 SFDVKD.

This chain uses TRBV6-5 with TRBJ1-2, with 7 bases fitting TRBD1. The J segment lost 6 bases and the V segment lost 0 bases, leaving 10 bases of the junction unmatched. CDR1 is MNHEY, CDR2 SVGAGI, per germline. The CDR3 contains 16 residues. CDR3 coding DNA: TGTGCCAGCAGTTACTCGAGTTCCGGGACAGCAGATGGCTACACCTTC. Translated, it gives CASSYSSSGTADGYTF.

The chain carries TRBV5-1 and TRBJ2-3, with D perhaps TRBD2 (6 bases). Germline V gene data show CDR1 as SGHRS and CDR2 as YFSETQ. V was clipped by 0 bases and J by 0 bases, with 11 bases between them. There are 16 residues in the CDR3. CDR3 coding DNA: TGCGCCAGCAGCTTGGGGGTAGGGACTAGCACAGATACGCAGTATTTT. It codes for CASSLGVGTSTDTQYF.

The chain carries TRBV9 and TRBJ2-2; D remains unclear. The CDR3 is 14 residues long. Between the trimmed V and J ends, which lost 4 bases and 1 base, there was a span of 8 bases. Germline values: CDR1 SGDLS, CDR2 YYNGEE. CDR3 coding DNA: TGTGCCAGCAGCCCCGCAGGGAACACCGGGGAGCTGTTTTTT. As protein: CASSPAGNTGELFF. The full variable domain, rest sourced from reference TRBV9 and TRBJ2-2, is DSGVTQTPKHLITATGQRVTLRCSPRSGDLSVYWYQQSLDQGLQFLIQYYNGEERAKGNILERFSAQQFPDLHSELNLSSLELGDSALYFCASSPAGNTGELFFGEGSRLTVL.

J is TRBJ2-1 and V is TRBV4-1; D unresolved. Looked up from germline, CDR1 is MGHRA and CDR2 is YSYEKL. CDR3 length: 16 amino acids. V lost 3 bases, J lost 15 bases, and 27 bases lay in between. Here the CDR3 reads CASSQSRLSAPNSPFF. CDR3 nucleotides: TGCGCCAGCAGCCAGTCTCGTTTATCTGCCCCTAATTCCCCGTTCTTC.

This sequence joins TRBV18 and TRBJ2-1; D is undetermined. The CDR3 runs 11 residues. V dropped 2 bases and J dropped 10 bases, with 6 bases sitting between them. CDR1 KGHSH and CDR2 LQKENI come from the germline V gene. CDR3 DNA: TGTGCCAGCTCACCATCCGGGGAGCAGTTCTTC. It is translated as CASSPSGEQFF. Full variable domain (outside the CDR3, taken from reference TRBV18 and TRBJ2-1): NAGVMQNPRHLVRRRGQEARLRCSPMKGHSHVYWYRQLPEEGLKFMVYLQKENIIDESGMPKERFSAEFPKEGPSILRIQQVVRGDSAAYFCASSPSGEQFFGPGTRLTVL.

The CDR3 nucleotides are TGTGCCAGCAGTGAAGCGCTTGGCGGCGGGGAGACCCAGTACTTC. It translates to CASSEALGGGETQYF. The chain has TRBV2 and TRBJ2-5; possibly TRBD2 for D (5 bases). The CDR3 sequence is 15 residues long. CDR1 SNHLY and CDR2 FYNNEI come from the germline V gene. With 0 bases removed from V and 5 bases from J, the gap between germline ends came to 13 bases. Filled out from reference TRBV2 and TRBJ2-5, the complete variable domain reads EPEVTQTPSHQVTQMGQEVILRCVPISNHLYFYWYRQILGQKVEFLVSFYNNEISEKSEIFDDQFSVERPDGSNFTLKIRSTKLEDSAMYFCASSEALGGGETQYFGPGTRLLVL.

This clone was seen a single time. The sample carries other DNA sequences with the same CDR3. The gene calls are TRBV6-6 and TRBJ2-6; D unresolved. The CDR3 covers 15 residues. Germline assignment: CDR1 MNHNY and CDR2 SVGAGI (reference sequence). V was cut by 4 bases and J by 0 bases, with 7 bases left in between. CDR3 bases: TGTGCCAGCAGTTTCCCGGGCTCTGGGGCCAACGTCCTGACTTTC. Translating it yields CASSFPGSGANVLTF.

The CDR3 DNA sequence: TGTGCCAGTAGTATCGAGGGGGCCGTGGGCACCGGGGAGCTGTTTTTT. This sequence encodes CASSIEGAVGTGELFF. The chain recombines TRBV19 with TRBJ2-2; 7 bases line up with TRBD1. The CDR3 has 16 residues. V lost 3 bases to trimming and J lost 4 bases; unmatched junction nucleotides: 8. Germline assignment: CDR1 LNHDA and CDR2 SQIVND (reference sequence).

The count of this clone is one. The chain uses TRBV6-5 and TRBJ1-5, with TRBD1 matching over 9 bases. This CDR3 is 14 amino acids long. Looked up from germline, CDR1 is MNHEY and CDR2 is SVGAGI. Trimming cost V 6 bases and J 4 bases; bases outside gene matches: 4. The CDR3 DNA is TGTGCCAGCAGACCGACAGGGGGGAATCAGCCCCAGCATTTT. Translating gives CASRPTGGNQPQHF.

J is TRBJ2-3 and V is TRBV18; TRBD2 matches at 7 bases. V shed 3 bases and J 1 base; nucleotides not matched to a gene: 4. CDR1 and CDR2 from the germline V gene are KGHSH and LQKENI. This CDR3 is built from 15 residues. CDR3 DNA sequence: TGTGCCAGCTCACCGGGAGGGTATGGCACAGATACGCAGTATTTT. This gives the protein CASSPGGYGTDTQYF.

The chain uses TRBV3-1 (or the pseudogene TRBV3-2) and TRBJ1-1, with D possibly matching TRBD1 (5 bases). Germline V gene data show CDR1 as LGHDT and CDR2 as YNNKEL (reference sequence). This CDR3 is built from 15 residues. The V end lost 4 bases, the J end lost 1 base, and 13 bases lay between the germline ends. The CDR3 sequence: CASSRRGTENTEAFF. The CDR3 DNA reads TGTGCCAGCAGCCGGAGAGGGACCGAGAACACTGAAGCTTTCTTT.

This rearrangement joins TRBV30 to TRBJ2-3; 13 bases match TRBD2. The CDR3 sequence is 16 residues long. Germline V gene data show CDR1 as GTSNPN and CDR2 as SVGIG (reference sequence). The junction had 10 bases not matched to a gene; V was cut back by 8 bases and J by 2 bases. CDR3 amino acids: CARTSGGLDITDTQYF. CDR3 nucleotides: TGTGCCCGGACTAGCGGGGGCCTGGATATCACAGATACGCAGTATTTT.

The chain joins TRBV5-1 to TRBJ1-1; no clear D. Germline lookup yields CDR1 SGHRS and CDR2 YFSETQ. The CDR3 covers 14 residues. V lost 3 bases and J lost 0, with 9 bases in between. The CDR3 DNA is TGCGCCAGCAGCTCGCACAATCTGAACACTGAAGCTTTCTTT. This encodes CASSSHNLNTEAFF.

The rearrangement links TRBV4-1 to TRBJ1-4; unclear D gene. Germline V lookup: CDR1 MGHRA, CDR2 YSYEKL. V lost 0 bases and J lost 2, with 13 bases in between. This CDR3 region has 17 residues. DNA for the CDR3: TGCGCCAGCAGCCAAGATCCGCTAGCGACGACTAATGAAAAACTGTTTTTT. Amino acids: CASSQDPLATTNEKLFF.

The chain recombines TRBV28 with TRBJ2-5, with 11 positions matching TRBD2. This CDR3 comprises 15 residues. In germline, CDR1 is MDHEN, CDR2 SYDVKM. V shed 5 bases, J shed 2 bases, and the junction held 4 bases outside the gene matches. The CDR3 here is CASSLAGGRQETQYF. CDR3 in DNA: TGTGCCAGCAGTCTAGCGGGGGGAAGGCAAGAGACCCAGTACTTC.